This T cell receptor beta chain was found in a study of glioma-infiltrating T cells after dendritic cell vaccination. Profiled with immunoSEQ multiplex PCR; TCRdb holds only in-frame clones, not every one. The profile shows roughly 100,000 clones, 81% of them singletons. Looked up from germline, CDR1 is SGHNT and CDR2 is YYREEE (reference sequence). J was trimmed by 0 bases and V by 4 bases; bases with no gene match: 3. The CDR3 runs 14 residues. V and J are TRBV5-4 and TRBJ2-5, with 7 positions matching TRBD1. The specimen comprised blood, sampled before dendritic cell vaccination. The source of this sequence is a human donor with glioblastoma. The CDR3 region is CASSPDRYQETQYF. The CDR3 nucleotides read TGTGCCAGCAGCCCGGACAGGTACCAAGAGACCCAGTACTTC.